These T cell receptor beta chains were read from a single sample in a study of blood T cells in healthy people across ages. Using its own MiXCR run on the 5' RACE reads, TCRdb lists one record per CDR3 protein. This sample has around 2 million distinct CDR3 sequences, with about two fifths found just once. Sequenced material: blood. The source of these receptors is a human donor in good health. Both conserved end residues are part of each CDR3. Fields, in order: D gene, clone size, V gene, J gene, CDR3 length, CDR3 DNA, CDR3 protein. The D gene is left open where the match is weak. For some rows the clone size is stated as once, few or many, or as a class when expanded; others skip it.

>TRBD1|few|TRBV6-5|TRBJ2-1|16
TGTGCCAGCAGTTACCTAGGACAGAGGGGGCACAATGAGCAGTTCTTC
CASSYLGQRGHNEQFF
>NA|NA|TRBV18|TRBJ1-1|15
TGTGCCAGCTCACGGAGGGAGGGGTTGAACACTGAAGCTTTCTTT
CASSRREGLNTEAFF
>NA|once|TRBV28|TRBJ2-3|15
TGTGCCAGCAGTCCCCCCCGGGGTTCGGCAGATACGCAGTATTTT
CASSPPRGSADTQYF
>TRBD1|few|TRBV6-2/TRBV6-3|TRBJ2-5|16
TGTGCCACCACCGAACGGGACAGCCTCTTTCAAGAGACCCAGTACTTC
CATTERDSLFQETQYF
>TRBD1|NA|TRBV5-5|TRBJ2-7|11
TGTGCCAGCAGCGGACAGGTCGAGCAGTACTTC
CASSGQVEQYF
>NA|NA|TRBV19|TRBJ2-1|14
TGTGCCAGTAGTGTTCCGGGACCGTACAATGAGCAGTTCTTC
CASSVPGPYNEQFF
>NA|NA|TRBV9|TRBJ1-5|13
TGTGCCAGCAGCGTGCTGGGGGATCAGCCCCAGCATTTT
CASSVLGDQPQHF
>NA|NA|TRBV4-3|TRBJ2-1|18
TGCGCCAGCAGCCAAGGAACGTTGTCCATCGAGGGGAGCTATGAGCAGTTCTTC
CASSQGTLSIEGSYEQFF
>NA|few|TRBV6-6|TRBJ1-5|13
TGTGCCAGCAATGGGGACAAATATCAGCCCCAGCATTTT
CASNGDKYQPQHF
>NA|NA|TRBV6-1|TRBJ1-1|15
TGTGCCAGCAGTGAAACTCACAGGTTTGGCACTGAAGCTTTCTTT
CASSETHRFGTEAFF
>NA|NA|TRBV20-1|TRBJ2-5|16
TGCAGTGCTAGAGATTCGGGTACTATCTCTTTAGAGACCCAGTACTTC
CSARDSGTISLETQYF
>TRBD1|few|TRBV27|TRBJ1-2|15
TGTGCCAGCAGTTTGGGACAGGGGGACCACTATGGCTACACCTTC
CASSLGQGDHYGYTF
>NA|NA|TRBV20-1|TRBJ1-4|16
TGCAGTGTTGCTACTGGGTGGACTGCAACTAATGAAAAACTGTTTTTT
CSVATGWTATNEKLFF
>NA|NA|TRBV12-3/TRBV12-4|TRBJ1-2|14
TGTGCCAGCAGGCCAGGAGAAACTAACTATGGCTACACCTTC
CASRPGETNYGYTF
>TRBD2|NA|TRBV28|TRBJ2-1|14
TGTGCCAGCAGTCGAAGCGGGGGAAGAGGTGAGCAGTTCTTC
CASSRSGGRGEQFF
>NA|NA|TRBV28|TRBJ2-5|17
TGTGCCAGCAGTTTTTATTTCACTCGACAGGCTGAAGAGACCCAGTACTTC
CASSFYFTRQAEETQYF
>TRBD1|NA|TRBV3-1|TRBJ2-7|13
TGTGCCAGCAGCCACCACGACAGGGACGAGCAGTACTTC
CASSHHDRDEQYF
>TRBD1|NA|TRBV28|TRBJ2-7|12
TGTGCCAGCAGTTACAGGGGGTGGGAGCAGTACTTC
CASSYRGWEQYF
>NA|NA|TRBV7-3|TRBJ1-1|13
TGTGCCAGCAGCTTAACGTTTACTTCTGAAGCTTTCTTT
CASSLTFTSEAFF
>NA|few|TRBV7-2|TRBJ1-4|13
TGTGCCAGCAGCTTAGTCAGGGGAGAAAAACTGTTTTTT
CASSLVRGEKLFF
>NA|NA|TRBV7-8|TRBJ2-3|16
TGTGCCAGCAGTGGGCTGGTGGGGGGGCTATCAGATACGCAGTATTTT
CASSGLVGGLSDTQYF
>NA|many|TRBV5-1|TRBJ2-3|14
TGCGCCAGCAGCTTCAGTTTGAGCACAGATACGCAGTATTTT
CASSFSLSTDTQYF
>TRBD1|NA|TRBV7-9|TRBJ2-3|13
TGTGCCACCTGGACAGGGAGAACAGATACGCAGTATTTT
CATWTGRTDTQYF
>TRBD2|few|TRBV20-1|TRBJ2-1|17
TGCAGTGCTAGGTCGTTAGCGGGGGCGGAATTTTACAATGAGCAGTTCTTC
CSARSLAGAEFYNEQFF